The text below deals with one T cell receptor beta chain. This clone's antigen is unknown. No clone much larger than this one lies a single base away; base qualities are absent. Its CDR3 holds 15 amino acids, cysteine through phenylalanine. Just the 45-base CDR3 DNA is kept, in frame starting at base 1. For CDR1 and CDR2, the germline V gene lists ENHRY and SYGVKD. The trim is 2 bases for V and 4 bases for J, with a gap of 12 bases between the germline ends. The CDR3 regions of human TCRbeta chains were subjected to immunosequencing. For the original study's pipeline: TCRs in the repertoires were compared against a reference library of SARS-CoV-2-specific TCRs that had been generated with the MIRA antigen-specificity platform. Breadth was defined as the fraction of unique TCRs that were SARS-CoV-2-associated. Depth was defined as the fraction of total T cells that were SARS-CoV-2-associated. Using the MIRA data, every spike-specific TCR was mapped to the spike region that the TCR reacted to and assigned to either a CD4 or a CD8 class. Log10-transformed breadth and depth values were compared by one-way ANOVA with Sidak's multiple comparisons tests. TCRdb stores this immuneACCESS table with in-frame sequences only. Part of the clones is absent; in the studies checked, under half of the shortfall reflects unresolved V genes, and no reason is known for the rest. V and J calls and clone size are copied from that table; D and trimming were computed from the DNA. This sample has some 140,000 clones in its table, and roughly 80% of those were observed once. The ten largest clonotypes hold approximately 4% of the sample.

The data were obtained in a study of T cell responses to AZD1222 COVID-19 vaccine (dated by TCRdb to about 2021). For the wider study: Because spike-specific TCR depth and breadth did not differ between the two schedules, AZD1222 recipients who got a second dose at roughly 4 weeks were pooled with those who got a second dose at roughly 12 weeks. A total of under 250 trial participants underwent TCR sequencing, of whom around 210 had received two doses of AZD1222 and roughly 26 had received two doses of the MenACWY control vaccine. Trial participants were enrolled into age subgroups of 18-55, 56-69 and 70-plus years, which contained about 150, 28 and 57 TCR-sequenced participants, respectively.

General conclusions and limits of the study: The 56-69-year group was small, and its depth increase did not reach significance, likely because of low power. Because no samples from the day 14 peak response were available, repertoires could be characterized only after the peak T cell response. Most participants were white British and females outnumbered males, and the authors suggested that clonal diversity may have been underestimated. Only a handful of AZD1222 recipients were SARS-CoV-2 seropositive at baseline, limiting conclusions about previously exposed vaccinees. Epitopes outside the regions mutated in the B.1.351 and B.1.1.7 variants were reportedly recognized by nearly half of the unique spike-specific TCRs. Spike-specific TCR breadth and depth rose significantly after two AZD1222 doses compared with day 0 and with MenACWY recipients. The vaccine-associated CD4 TCRs covered the entire spike protein, and the dominant responses fell in regions 160-218 and 743-854.

The label giving this sample's time point can be read as: baseline before first vaccination. The vaccinee samples were drawn from two UK trials, COV001 and COV002, one of which was a single-blind randomized controlled phase 2/3 trial testing AZD1222 (ChAdOx1 nCoV-19) in healthy adults. For TCRbeta chain sequencing, PBMC samples were collected from trial participants at day 0 and at day 28 after the second dose. This TCR came from an adult in good health. Material: peripheral blood, obtained on day 0 of AZD1222 vaccination. This receptor chain uses TRBV10-3 and TRBJ1-3; the D gene is possibly TRBD1, with 5 bases matching. In nucleotide form, the sequence is TGTGCCATCAGTGAGAATGGGGCGGGCGGAAACACCATATATTTT. This sequence encodes CAISENGAGGNTIYF.